A selection of T cell receptor beta chains follows, all from one sample in a study of shared clonotypes between healthy human individuals. Assay used: immunoSEQ multiplex PCR; TCRdb lists only in-frame clones, some missing. The data hold approximately 650,000 clones, with nearly 97% observed a single time. What was sequenced was naive CD8+ T cells sorted from blood. These TCRs come from a woman in her 30s in good health. Both conserved end residues are part of each CDR3. A D gene is named only where the DNA matches it firmly. The size field is filled for only some rows; it gives once, few, many or a size class.

TRBJ2-7 | NA | TRBD2 | TRBV7-7 | TGTGCCAGCAGCCCGGGACTAGCGGGAGTTGTTCCCTACGAGCAGTACTTC | CASSPGLAGVVPYEQYF
TRBJ2-1 | NA | NA | TRBV6-6 | TGTGCCAGCAGGTATACAGGGATTGAGCAGTTCTTC | CASRYTGIEQFF
TRBJ1-1 | NA | TRBD1 | TRBV5-1 | TGCGCCAGCAGCTTGCCGGATTTTGGGACAGGGAACACTGAAGCTTTCTTT | CASSLPDFGTGNTEAFF
TRBJ2-7 | NA | NA | TRBV18 | TGTGCCAGCTCCGCGACGGATACCTACGAGCAGTACTTC | CASSATDTYEQYF
TRBJ2-7 | once | NA | TRBV2 | TGTGCCAGCAGCGCAGCTTACGAGCAGTACTTC | CASSAAYEQYF
TRBJ2-7 | NA | TRBD1 | TRBV4-1 | TGCGCCAGCAGCTTCCGGGACAGGCTCTACGAGCAGTACTTC | CASSFRDRLYEQYF
TRBJ2-1 | NA | NA | TRBV28 | TGTGCCAGCAGTTTCACGAATGAGCAGTTCTTC | CASSFTNEQFF
TRBJ2-2 | NA | TRBD2 | TRBV15 | TGTGCCACCAGCAGAGTTCCCTCGGGAGGCAACACCGGGGAGCTGTTTTTT | CATSRVPSGGNTGELFF
TRBJ2-5 | NA | TRBD1 | TRBV29-1 | TGCAGCGTTTTAAAGGGACAGGGAAACCAAGAGACCCAGTACTTC | CSVLKGQGNQETQYF
TRBJ2-7 | NA | TRBD1 | TRBV5-6 | TGTGCCAGCAGGGGACAGGGGGCCGGTGGCGCCTACGAGCAGTACTTC | CASRGQGAGGAYEQYF
TRBJ2-2 | NA | NA | TRBV7-9 | TGTGCCAGCAGCGAGACAGGGCTAGCGCGTCAAAACACCGGGGAGCTGTTTTTT | CASSETGLARQNTGELFF
TRBJ2-7 | NA | NA | TRBV9 | TGTGCCAGCAGCGTCAGGGCACAGTCCTACGAGCAGTACTTC | CASSVRAQSYEQYF
TRBJ2-3 | NA | NA | TRBV9 | TGTGCCAGCAGCACGAGAGGAGATACGCAGTATTTT | CASSTRGDTQYF
TRBJ2-7 | NA | NA | TRBV10-2 | TGCGCCAGCAGTGATAAGGGCGAGCAGTACTTC | CASSDKGEQYF
TRBJ1-2 | NA | NA | TRBV21-1 | TGTGCCAGCAAGGGGACAGGGGGTCACTATGGCTACACCTTC | CASKGTGGHYGYTF